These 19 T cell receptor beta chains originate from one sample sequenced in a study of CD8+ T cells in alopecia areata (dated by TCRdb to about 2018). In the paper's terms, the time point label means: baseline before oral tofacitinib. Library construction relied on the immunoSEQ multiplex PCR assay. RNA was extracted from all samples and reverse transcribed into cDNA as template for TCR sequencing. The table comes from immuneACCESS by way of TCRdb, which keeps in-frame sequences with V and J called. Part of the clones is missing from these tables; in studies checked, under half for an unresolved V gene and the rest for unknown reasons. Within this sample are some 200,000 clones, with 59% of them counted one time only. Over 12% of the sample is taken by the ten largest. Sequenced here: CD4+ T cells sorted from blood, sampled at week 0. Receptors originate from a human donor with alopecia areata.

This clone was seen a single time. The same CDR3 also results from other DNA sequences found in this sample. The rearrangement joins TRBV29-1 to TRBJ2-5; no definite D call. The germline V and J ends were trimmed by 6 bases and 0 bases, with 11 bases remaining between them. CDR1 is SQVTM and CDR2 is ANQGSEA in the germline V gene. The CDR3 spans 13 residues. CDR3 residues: CSVVGRYQETQYF. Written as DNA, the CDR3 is TGCAGCGTCGTTGGCAGGTACCAAGAGACCCAGTACTTC.

The CDR3 sequence is CASSISSGGAGEQFF. The DNA for the CDR3 is TGTGCCAGTAGTATTTCGAGCGGGGGGGCCGGGGAGCAGTTCTTC. This chain joins TRBV19 and TRBJ2-1; the match to TRBD2 covers 10 bases. The ends lost 3 bases at V and 10 bases at J; junction bases unmatched: 9. This CDR3 is 15 amino acids long. Germline CDR1 LNHDA, CDR2 SQIVND (reference sequence).

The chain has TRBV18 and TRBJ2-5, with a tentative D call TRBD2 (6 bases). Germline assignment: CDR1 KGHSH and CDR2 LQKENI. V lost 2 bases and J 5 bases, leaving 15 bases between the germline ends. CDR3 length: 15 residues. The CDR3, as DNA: TGTGCCAGCTCACCAGATCAAAGTGGAGGGGAGACCCAGTACTTC. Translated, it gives CASSPDQSGGETQYF.

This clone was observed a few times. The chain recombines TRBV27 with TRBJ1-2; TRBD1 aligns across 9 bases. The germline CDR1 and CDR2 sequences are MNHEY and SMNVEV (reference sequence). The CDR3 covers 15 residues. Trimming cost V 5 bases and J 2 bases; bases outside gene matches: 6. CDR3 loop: CASSPDRGANYGYTF. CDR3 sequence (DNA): TGTGCCAGCAGTCCCGACAGGGGGGCGAACTATGGCTACACCTTC.

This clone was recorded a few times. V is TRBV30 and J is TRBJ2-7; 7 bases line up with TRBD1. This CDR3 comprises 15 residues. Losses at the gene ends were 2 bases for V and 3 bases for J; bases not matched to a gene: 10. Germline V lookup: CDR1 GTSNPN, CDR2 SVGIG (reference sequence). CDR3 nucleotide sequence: TGTGCCTGGAGTCGGGCAGGGGGTTGGAGCTACGAGCAGTACTTC. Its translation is CAWSRAGGWSYEQYF.

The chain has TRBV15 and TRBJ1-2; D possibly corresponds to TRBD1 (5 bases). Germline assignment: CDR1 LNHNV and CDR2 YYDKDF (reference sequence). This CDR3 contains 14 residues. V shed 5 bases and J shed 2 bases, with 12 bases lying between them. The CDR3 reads CATSLGEINYGYTF. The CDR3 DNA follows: TGTGCCACCAGCCTGGGGGAGATCAACTATGGCTACACCTTC.

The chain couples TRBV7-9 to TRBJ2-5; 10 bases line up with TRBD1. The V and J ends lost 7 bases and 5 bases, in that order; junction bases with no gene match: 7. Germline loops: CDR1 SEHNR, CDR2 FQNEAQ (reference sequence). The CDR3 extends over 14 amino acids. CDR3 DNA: TGTGCCAGCAACTGGGGACAGGGGCGGGAGACCCAGTACTTC. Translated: CASNWGQGRETQYF. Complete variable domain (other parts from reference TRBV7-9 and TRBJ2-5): DTGVSQNPRHKITKRGQNVTFRCDPISEHNRLYWYRQTLGQGPEFLTYFQNEAQLEKSRLLSDRFSAERPKGSFSTLEIQRTEQGDSAMYLCASNWGQGRETQYFGPGTRLLVL.

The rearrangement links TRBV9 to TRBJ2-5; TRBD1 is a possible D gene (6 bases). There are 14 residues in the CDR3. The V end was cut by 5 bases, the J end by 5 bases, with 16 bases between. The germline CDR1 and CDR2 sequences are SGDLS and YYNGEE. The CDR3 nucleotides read TGTGCCAGCAGGACAACAGGGCCGCGGGAGACCCAGTACTTC. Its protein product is CASRTTGPRETQYF. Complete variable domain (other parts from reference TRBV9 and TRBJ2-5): DSGVTQTPKHLITATGQRVTLRCSPRSGDLSVYWYQQSLDQGLQFLIQYYNGEERAKGNILERFSAQQFPDLHSELNLSSLELGDSALYFCASRTTGPRETQYFGPGTRLLVL.

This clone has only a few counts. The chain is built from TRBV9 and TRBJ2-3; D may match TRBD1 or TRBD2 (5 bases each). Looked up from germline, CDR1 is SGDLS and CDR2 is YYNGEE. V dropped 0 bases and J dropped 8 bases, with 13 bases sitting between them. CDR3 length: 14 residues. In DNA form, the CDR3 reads TGTGCCAGCAGCGTAGTTCGAGGGGAAGGTACGCAGTATTTT. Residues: CASSVVRGEGTQYF.

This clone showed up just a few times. CDR3 sequence reads: CSVVRGSLNTEAFF. The CDR3 DNA reads TGCAGCGTTGTTCGGGGTTCCCTGAACACTGAAGCTTTCTTT. J is TRBJ1-1 and V is TRBV29-1; D not certain. CDR3 size: 14 residues. The V gene lost 4 bases and the J gene lost 0 bases, with 12 bases spanning the gap. CDR1 is SQVTM, CDR2 ANQGSEA, per germline.

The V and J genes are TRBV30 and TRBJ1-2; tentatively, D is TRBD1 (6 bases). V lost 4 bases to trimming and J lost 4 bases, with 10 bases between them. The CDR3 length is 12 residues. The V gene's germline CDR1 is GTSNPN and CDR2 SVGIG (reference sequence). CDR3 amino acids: CAWTGDGYGYTF. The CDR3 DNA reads TGTGCCTGGACAGGGGACGGCTATGGCTACACCTTC.

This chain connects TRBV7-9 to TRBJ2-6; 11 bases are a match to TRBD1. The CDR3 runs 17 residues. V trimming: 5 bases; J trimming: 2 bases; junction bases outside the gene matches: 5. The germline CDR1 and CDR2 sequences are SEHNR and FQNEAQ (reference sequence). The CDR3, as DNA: TGTGCCAGCAGCACCGGACAGGGGGCTACTGGGGCCAACGTCCTGACTTTC. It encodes CASSTGQGATGANVLTF. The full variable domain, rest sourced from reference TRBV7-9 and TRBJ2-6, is DTGVSQNPRHKITKRGQNVTFRCDPISEHNRLYWYRQTLGQGPEFLTYFQNEAQLEKSRLLSDRFSAERPKGSFSTLEIQRTEQGDSAMYLCASSTGQGATGANVLTFGAGSRLTVL.

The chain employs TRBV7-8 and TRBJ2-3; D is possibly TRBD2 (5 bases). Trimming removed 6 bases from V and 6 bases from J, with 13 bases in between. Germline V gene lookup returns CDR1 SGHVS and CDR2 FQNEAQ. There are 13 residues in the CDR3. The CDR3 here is CASSRGGRDTQYF. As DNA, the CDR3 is TGTGCCAGCAGTCGTGGCGGGCGGGATACGCAGTATTTT. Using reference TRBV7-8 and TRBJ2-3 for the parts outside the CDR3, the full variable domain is GAGVSQSPRYKVAKRGQDVALRCDPISGHVSLFWYQQALGQGPEFLTYFQNEAQLDKSGLPSDRFFAERPEGSVSTLKIQRTQQEDSAVYLCASSRGGRDTQYFGPGTRLTVL.

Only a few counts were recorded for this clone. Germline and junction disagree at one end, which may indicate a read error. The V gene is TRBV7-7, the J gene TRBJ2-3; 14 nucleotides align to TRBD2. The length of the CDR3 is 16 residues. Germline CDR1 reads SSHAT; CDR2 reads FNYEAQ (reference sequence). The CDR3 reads CASSRLAGGSTDTQYF. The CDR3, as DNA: TGTGCTAGCAGCCGACTAGCGGGGGGGAGCACAGATACGCAGTATTTT.

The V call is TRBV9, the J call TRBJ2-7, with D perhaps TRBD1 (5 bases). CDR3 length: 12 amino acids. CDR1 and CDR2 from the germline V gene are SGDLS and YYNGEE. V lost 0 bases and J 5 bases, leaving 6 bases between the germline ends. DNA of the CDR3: TGTGCCAGCAGCGTAGTGGACAACGAGCAGTACTTC. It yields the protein CASSVVDNEQYF. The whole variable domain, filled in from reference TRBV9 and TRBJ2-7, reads DSGVTQTPKHLITATGQRVTLRCSPRSGDLSVYWYQQSLDQGLQFLIQYYNGEERAKGNILERFSAQQFPDLHSELNLSSLELGDSALYFCASSVVDNEQYFGPGTRLTVT.

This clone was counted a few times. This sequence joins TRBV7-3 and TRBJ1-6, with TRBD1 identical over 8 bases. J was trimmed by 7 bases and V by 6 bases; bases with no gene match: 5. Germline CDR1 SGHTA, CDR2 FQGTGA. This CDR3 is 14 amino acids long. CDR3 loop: CASSSTGANSPLHF. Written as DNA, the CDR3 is TGTGCCAGCAGTTCGACAGGGGCCAATTCACCCCTCCACTTT.

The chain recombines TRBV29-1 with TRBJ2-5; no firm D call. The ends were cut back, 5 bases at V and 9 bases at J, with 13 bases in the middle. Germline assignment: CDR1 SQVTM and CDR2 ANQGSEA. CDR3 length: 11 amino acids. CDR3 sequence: CSVPRPEAQYF. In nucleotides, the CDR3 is TGCAGCGTTCCGCGACCTGAGGCCCAGTACTTC.

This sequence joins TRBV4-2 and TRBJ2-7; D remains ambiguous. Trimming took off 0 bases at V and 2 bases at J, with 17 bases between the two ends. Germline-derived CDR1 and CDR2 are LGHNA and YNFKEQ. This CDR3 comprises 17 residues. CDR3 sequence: CASSQDPSAGLPYEQYF. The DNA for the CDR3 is TGTGCCAGCAGCCAAGATCCGAGTGCAGGCCTTCCCTACGAGCAGTACTTC.

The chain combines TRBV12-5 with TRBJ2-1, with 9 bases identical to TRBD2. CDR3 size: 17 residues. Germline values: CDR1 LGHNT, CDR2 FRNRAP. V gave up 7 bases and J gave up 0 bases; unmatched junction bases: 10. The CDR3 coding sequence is TGTGCTAGTGCCATCATTAGCGGGGGTTCCTCCTACAATGAGCAGTTCTTC. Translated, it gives CASAIISGGSSYNEQFF.